This record covers a single TCR beta chain. Its antigen is not known. The record originates from a study of blood T cells in healthy people across ages. Study observations and caveats: From one million sequenced T cells, diversity estimates were lower bounds.

Germline CDR1 is MDHEN and CDR2 is SYDVKM. There are 16 residues in the CDR3. Unmatched junction bases numbered 9, after V lost 4 bases and J lost 5 bases. Aged about 6 to 100, donors were systemically healthy Caucasians from Russia. Per-sample PBMC isolation yielded at least 6.5 million cells. Sample-barcoded 5' priming and a J-beta primer mix drove a second PCR of about 7 to 12 cycles. TCRdb redid the calling of the 5' RACE reads with MiXCR, one entry per CDR3 protein. The data contain 540,000 or so distinct CDR3 sequences, 24% of them singletons. Another study also made use of these data, one on T cells of mothers and their children. That source notes: Mothers gave over 9 million TCR beta CDR3 reads each, and children 3 million to 3.5 million each.

Sequencing used blood. The chain recombines TRBV28 with TRBJ1-5; 9 nucleotides agree with TRBD1. This sequence was found in a boy between 10 and 17 years old in good health. The CDR3 protein is CASSSGAQGAYQPQHF. The CDR3 nucleotides read TGTGCCAGCAGTTCAGGGGCACAGGGGGCCTATCAGCCCCAGCATTTT.